This paragraph reports one TCR beta chain. What it recognizes is unknown. This record comes from a study of post-analysis software for immune sequencing data. Study details: Multiple sclerosis in the patients followed relapsing-remitting, secondary progressive and progressive-relapsing courses. Study conclusions and caveats: The normalized Chao1 diversity of multiple sclerosis patients was significantly lower than that of controls. Controls showed lower frequencies than patients for 4 or 5 TRBV segments, and TRBV5-6, TRBV5-1 and TRBV20-1 were among these. The F measure placed samples prepared in the same batch into strongly shared clusters.

Trimming pared 7 bases from V and 7 bases from J, leaving 15 bases between. Germline assignment: CDR1 SQVTM and CDR2 ANQGSEA. This CDR3 contains 12 residues. Included in the TCR beta cDNA libraries were unique molecular identifiers. Yield was around 500,000 cDNA molecules from around 0.96 to 9.9 million T cells. TCRdb re-derived calls from the PCR reads in MiXCR, one entry per CDR3 protein. The data hold 750,000 to 950,000 distinct CDR3 sequences, with approximately 57% observed a single time. The J gene is TRBJ2-3, the V gene TRBV29-1; D unclear. This receptor was identified in a girl under 18 with multiple sclerosis. Sequenced material: blood. The CDR3 loop is CSARQDWNTQYF. CDR3 bases: TGCAGCGCCAGACAAGACTGGAATACGCAGTATTTT.